The entry below describes one T cell receptor beta chain. The antigen remains undetermined. The sample carries other DNA sequences with the same CDR3. This sample is drawn from a study of Ad26.COV2.S vaccination and SARS-CoV-2 variants. About the study: This donor came from the COV1001 trial of Ad26.COV2.S. Overall study findings and caveats: Vaccinated individuals (as opposed to placebo recipients) had higher spike-specific TCR breadth.

Produced via immunoSEQ multiplex PCR; TCRdb's table is partial and in-frame only. The table has approximately 450,000 clones, about nine tenths seen once. The treatment here: roughly 19 received Ad26.COV2.S at low or high dose, single or two shots; about 5 received placebo; per-sample allocation not given. Samples came from day 63 after the first vaccine or placebo injection. Sample: peripheral blood, taken in a trial of Ad26.COV2.S vaccine versus placebo. This sequence originates from a person between 18 and 65 years old who received the Ad26.COV2.S COVID-19 vaccine or a placebo.

For the CDR3, the DNA is TGTGCCACCAGCAGAGTACAGGGCAGCACCGGGGAGCTGTTTTTT. Protein sequence: CATSRVQGSTGELFF. J is TRBJ2-2 and V is TRBV15; D is perhaps TRBD1 (6 bases). This CDR3 has 15 amino acids. The V gene's germline CDR1 is LNHNV and CDR2 YYDKDF (reference sequence). The V end was cut by 1 base, the J end by 4 bases, with 10 bases between.